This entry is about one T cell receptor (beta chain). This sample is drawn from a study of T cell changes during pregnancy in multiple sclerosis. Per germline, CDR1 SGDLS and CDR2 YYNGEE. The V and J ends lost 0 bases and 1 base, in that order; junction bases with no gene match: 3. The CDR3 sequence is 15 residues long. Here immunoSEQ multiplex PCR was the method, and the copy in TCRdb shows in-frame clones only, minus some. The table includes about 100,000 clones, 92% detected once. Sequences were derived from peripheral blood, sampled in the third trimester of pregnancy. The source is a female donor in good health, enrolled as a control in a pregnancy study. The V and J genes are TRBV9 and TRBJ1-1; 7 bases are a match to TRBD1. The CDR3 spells CASSVVTGKNTEAFF. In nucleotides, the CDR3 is TGTGCCAGCAGCGTAGTGACAGGGAAGAACACTGAAGCTTTCTTT.